The 8 T cell receptor beta chains below come from one sample, sequenced in a study of T-cell reconstitution after alpha-beta-depleted transplantation in children. It was with unique molecular identifiers that the TCRbeta library was prepared. One entry per CDR3 protein, called by TCRdb with MiXCR from the PCR reads. The sample includes 150,000 to 200,000 distinct CDR3 sequences, roughly 6% seen only once; the top ten take roughly 4.5%. The sample was PBMCs, taken before TCRalphabeta/CD19-depleted stem cell transplant. The source is a girl in the first two years of life with combined immunodeficiency, due to receive a stem cell transplant.

This clonotype appeared many times. The J gene is TRBJ2-1, the V gene TRBV29-1; D is possibly TRBD1 or TRBD2 (5 bases each). Germline V gives CDR1 SQVTM, CDR2 ANQGSEA. This CDR3 has 16 residues. Trimming took off 4 bases at V and 3 bases at J, with 19 bases between the two ends. CDR3 sequence (DNA): TGCAGCGTTGTTGGGACCCTCTACGGAGGCTACAATGAGCAGTTCTTC. Protein product: CSVVGTLYGGYNEQFF.

There are many counts of this clonotype. The chain employs TRBV4-1 and TRBJ2-3; the match to TRBD2 covers 7 bases. CDR1 and CDR2 from the germline V gene are MGHRA and YSYEKL. With V trimmed by 4 bases and J by 0 bases, 10 bases remained unmatched. The CDR3 has 17 amino acids. CDR3 coding DNA: TGCGCCAGCAGCCTTAATCCTAGCGGCTGGAGCACAGATACGCAGTATTTT. As protein: CASSLNPSGWSTDTQYF.

This clonotype was seen repeatedly, ten times or more. The rearrangement joins TRBV12-3 or TRBV12-4 to TRBJ1-3, with D tentatively TRBD1 (5 bases). This CDR3 contains 17 residues. The ends were cut back, 3 bases at V and 0 bases at J, with 15 bases in the middle. The CDR3 sequence is CASSLSRGRSSGNTIYF. The CDR3 region has the DNA TGTGCCAGCAGTTTGTCCCGGGGACGGAGCTCTGGAAACACCATATATTTT.

The sample holds many counts of this clonotype. This chain uses TRBV27 with TRBJ1-5; no definite D call. The CDR3 extends over 13 amino acids. Per germline, CDR1 MNHEY and CDR2 SMNVEV (reference sequence). Trimming removed 1 base at V and 4 bases at J, with 5 bases between. CDR3 region: CASSLWQNQPQHF. The CDR3 nucleotides read TGTGCCAGCAGTTTATGGCAAAATCAGCCCCAGCATTTT.

This clonotype showed up many times. The chain employs TRBV10-3 and TRBJ2-2, with 8 bases identical to TRBD2. The length of the CDR3 is 18 residues. Per the germline V gene, CDR1 is ENHRY and CDR2 is SYGVKD. Trimming removed 2 bases from V and 5 bases from J; junction bases left unmatched: 13. CDR3 in DNA: TGTGCCATCAGTGAGACACTACCGGGACTAGGGCGAACCGGGGAGCTGTTTTTT. Encoded protein: CAISETLPGLGRTGELFF.

This clonotype was seen a few times. V and J are TRBV3-1 and TRBJ2-1, with 10 bases aligning to TRBD2. This CDR3 comprises 19 residues. Per the germline V gene, CDR1 is LGHDT and CDR2 is YNNKEL (reference sequence). The V and J ends lost 8 bases and 0 bases, in that order; junction bases with no gene match: 16. The CDR3 DNA reads TGTGCCAGCTGTTTCCTTGGGACTAGCGCCGTATTCTCCTACAATGAGCAGTTCTTC. Protein: CASCFLGTSAVFSYNEQFF.

In the case of this clonotype: Since a much larger clone is just one base distant, this may be a read error. This CDR3 is missing its conserved last phenylalanine or tryptophan, likely due to a read error. The chain links TRBV25-1 to TRBJ2-5; D uncertain. Trimming removed 2 bases at V and 5 bases at J, with 15 bases between. This CDR3 contains 15 residues. Germline values: CDR1 MGHDK, CDR2 SYGVNS. The CDR3 spells CASSEDKAFRETQYS. DNA of the CDR3: TGTGCCAGCAGTGAAGATAAGGCTTTTCGGGAGACCCAGTACTCC.

This clonotype was seen only a few times. The chain uses TRBV12-3 or TRBV12-4 and TRBJ1-2, with a weak D call TRBD1 (5 bases). This CDR3 is 14 amino acids long. Trimming stripped 5 bases from V and 8 bases from J, with 18 bases between. The CDR3 loop reads CASSPGPYRYGYTF. CDR3 in DNA: TGTGCCAGCAGTCCCGGGCCCTACAGGTACGGCTACACCTTC.